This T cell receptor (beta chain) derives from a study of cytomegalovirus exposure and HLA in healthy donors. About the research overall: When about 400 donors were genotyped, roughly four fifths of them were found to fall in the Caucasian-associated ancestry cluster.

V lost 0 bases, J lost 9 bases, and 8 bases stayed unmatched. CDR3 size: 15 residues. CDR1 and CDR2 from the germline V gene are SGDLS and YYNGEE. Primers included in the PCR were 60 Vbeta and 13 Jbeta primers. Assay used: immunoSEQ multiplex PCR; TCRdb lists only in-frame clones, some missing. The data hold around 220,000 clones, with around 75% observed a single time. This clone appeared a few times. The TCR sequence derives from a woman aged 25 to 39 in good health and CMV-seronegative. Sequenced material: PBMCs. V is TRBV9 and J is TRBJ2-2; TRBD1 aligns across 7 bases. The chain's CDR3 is CASSVAPTGKRELFF. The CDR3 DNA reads TGTGCCAGCAGCGTAGCACCGACAGGGAAGCGGGAGCTGTTTTTT.